This is a list of T cell receptor beta chains from one sample in a study of blood T cells in healthy people across ages. TCRdb ran MiXCR on the 5' RACE reads and lists one entry per CDR3 protein. The table includes about 780,000 distinct CDR3 sequences, 46% detected once. The source material was blood. The receptor source for this set is an older man in good health. Each CDR3 is given with its conserved first and last residue. A D gene is named only where the DNA matches it firmly. For some rows the clone size is stated as once, few or many, or as a class when expanded; others skip it.

V gene: TRBV9; D gene: NA; clone size: once; J gene: TRBJ2-7; CDR3 DNA: TGTGCCAGCAGCGTCGAGGGGAGCTCCTACAATGAGCAGTACTTC; CDR3 protein: CASSVEGSSYNEQYF
V gene: TRBV20-1; D gene: NA; clone size: NA; J gene: TRBJ2-7; CDR3 DNA: TGCAGTGCTAGAGCCGCACTGGGGGACACCTACGAGCAGTACTTC; CDR3 protein: CSARAALGDTYEQYF
V gene: TRBV7-2; D gene: NA; clone size: once; J gene: TRBJ2-6; CDR3 DNA: TGTGCCAGCAGGGAACAGGTCTTTGGGGCCAACGTCCTGACTTTC; CDR3 protein: CASREQVFGANVLTF
V gene: TRBV5-1; D gene: TRBD2; clone size: NA; J gene: TRBJ2-4; CDR3 DNA: TGCGCCAGCAGCCCGACTAGCGGGATGACCAAAAACATTCAGTACTTC; CDR3 protein: CASSPTSGMTKNIQYF
V gene: TRBV29-1; D gene: NA; clone size: few; J gene: TRBJ2-1; CDR3 DNA: TGCAGCGTTGAATCAGCACTAGCAAATGAGCAGTTCTTC; CDR3 protein: CSVESALANEQFF
V gene: TRBV6-4; D gene: TRBD1; clone size: NA; J gene: TRBJ1-6; CDR3 DNA: TGTGCCAGCAGTGACGGACACGTACAGGGGCATTCACCCCTCCACTTT; CDR3 protein: CASSDGHVQGHSPLHF
V gene: TRBV7-3; D gene: NA; clone size: NA; J gene: TRBJ1-2; CDR3 DNA: TGTGCCAGCAGCTTAACAGGGGATGGGCCCTATGGCTACACCTTC; CDR3 protein: CASSLTGDGPYGYTF
V gene: TRBV5-1; D gene: NA; clone size: NA; J gene: TRBJ2-7; CDR3 DNA: TGCGCCAGCAGCTTGGTGTTGGGCAGGGGTACCTACAATGAGCAGTACTTC; CDR3 protein: CASSLVLGRGTYNEQYF
V gene: TRBV5-5; D gene: NA; clone size: NA; J gene: TRBJ2-7; CDR3 DNA: TGTGCCAGCAGCTTGGTCGGGGGTAACTCACAATATGAGCAGTACTTC; CDR3 protein: CASSLVGGNSQYEQYF
V gene: TRBV20-1; D gene: TRBD1; clone size: NA; J gene: TRBJ2-7; CDR3 DNA: TGCAGTGCTCTCCGGGACAGGGTGGGAGAGCAGTACTTC; CDR3 protein: CSALRDRVGEQYF
V gene: TRBV29-1; D gene: NA; clone size: many; J gene: TRBJ1-4; CDR3 DNA: TGCAGCGTTGAAGGCGGAACCCGCCAGTTTTTT; CDR3 protein: CSVEGGTRQFF
V gene: TRBV7-2; D gene: TRBD1; clone size: few; J gene: TRBJ2-7; CDR3 DNA: TGTGCCAGCAGCGGGAGGACAGGGGGCAGCTACGAGCAGTACTTC; CDR3 protein: CASSGRTGGSYEQYF
V gene: TRBV14; D gene: TRBD1; clone size: NA; J gene: TRBJ2-2; CDR3 DNA: TGTGCCAGCAGTCGGGACAGGGGGCATACCGGGGAGCTGTTTTTT; CDR3 protein: CASSRDRGHTGELFF
V gene: TRBV29-1; D gene: NA; clone size: NA; J gene: TRBJ2-7; CDR3 DNA: TGCAGCGTTGCGCTAGGCTCGAGCTCCTACGAGCAGTACTTC; CDR3 protein: CSVALGSSSYEQYF
V gene: TRBV3-1; D gene: NA; clone size: once; J gene: TRBJ2-3; CDR3 DNA: TGTGCCAGCTCTCGACAGAATACGCAGTATTTT; CDR3 protein: CASSRQNTQYF
V gene: TRBV20-1; D gene: NA; clone size: NA; J gene: TRBJ1-2; CDR3 DNA: TGCAGTGCTACCTCGGGACACTCTAACTATGGCTACACCTTC; CDR3 protein: CSATSGHSNYGYTF
V gene: TRBV14; D gene: NA; clone size: NA; J gene: TRBJ2-7; CDR3 DNA: TGTGCCAGCAGCCAAGGATTTAGCTCTATCTACGAGCAGTACTTC; CDR3 protein: CASSQGFSSIYEQYF
V gene: TRBV7-3; D gene: NA; clone size: NA; J gene: TRBJ2-7; CDR3 DNA: TGTGCCAGCAGCTTGGGGGGCGGTTTCGTCGAGCAGTACTTC; CDR3 protein: CASSLGGGFVEQYF
V gene: TRBV15; D gene: NA; clone size: NA; J gene: TRBJ2-7; CDR3 DNA: TGTGCCACCAGCAGAGCTCTAAGCGGGTTTAACTCCTACGAGCAGTACTTC; CDR3 protein: CATSRALSGFNSYEQYF
V gene: TRBV9; D gene: NA; clone size: NA; J gene: TRBJ2-1; CDR3 DNA: TGTGCCAGCAGCACCTCACCGAGACCAGCTCCCAATGAGCAGTTCTTC; CDR3 protein: CASSTSPRPAPNEQFF
V gene: TRBV7-2; D gene: NA; clone size: few; J gene: TRBJ2-3; CDR3 DNA: TGTGCCAGCAGCTTATTAGCGACCGGCGCAGATACGCAGTATTTT; CDR3 protein: CASSLLATGADTQYF
V gene: TRBV7-9; D gene: TRBD2; clone size: many; J gene: TRBJ2-1; CDR3 DNA: TGTGCCAGCAGAATAGCGGGAGGTAACAATGAGCAGTTCTTC; CDR3 protein: CASRIAGGNNEQFF
V gene: TRBV7-9; D gene: NA; clone size: once; J gene: TRBJ2-1; CDR3 DNA: TGTGCCAGCAGCTTAGCGTCCGGGACGGATAGCAATGAGCAGTTCTTC; CDR3 protein: CASSLASGTDSNEQFF
V gene: TRBV12-3/TRBV12-4; D gene: TRBD1; clone size: NA; J gene: TRBJ2-5; CDR3 DNA: TGTGCCAGCAGATTGGGACAGCAAGAGACCCAGTACTTC; CDR3 protein: CASRLGQQETQYF
V gene: TRBV29-1; D gene: NA; clone size: few; J gene: TRBJ1-1; CDR3 DNA: TGCAGCGCCCGCCCGGGCAACACTGAAGCTTTCTTT; CDR3 protein: CSARPGNTEAFF
V gene: TRBV6-2/TRBV6-3; D gene: TRBD2; clone size: NA; J gene: TRBJ2-1; CDR3 DNA: TGTGCCAGCAGTCCCGCCTGGAGACTAGCGGGAGTATCTGAGCAGTTCTTC; CDR3 protein: CASSPAWRLAGVSEQFF
V gene: TRBV20-1; D gene: NA; clone size: NA; J gene: TRBJ1-1; CDR3 DNA: TGCAGTGCTAGAGATATAGGAGTAGGAGGGGTAATAAGCACTGAAGCTTTCTTT; CDR3 protein: CSARDIGVGGVISTEAFF
V gene: TRBV24-1; D gene: NA; clone size: once; J gene: TRBJ2-3; CDR3 DNA: TGTGCCACCAGTGAAGGACGGAAAACTCTCACAGATACGCAGTATTTT; CDR3 protein: CATSEGRKTLTDTQYF
V gene: TRBV30; D gene: NA; clone size: NA; J gene: TRBJ1-5; CDR3 DNA: TGTGCCTGGAGTATAGGGACCTATAGCAATCAGCCCCAGCATTTT; CDR3 protein: CAWSIGTYSNQPQHF
V gene: TRBV27; D gene: TRBD2; clone size: NA; J gene: TRBJ2-1; CDR3 DNA: TGTGCCAGCAGTTCATCTAGCGGTGGATACTACAATGAGCAGTTCTTC; CDR3 protein: CASSSSSGGYYNEQFF
V gene: TRBV4-1; D gene: NA; clone size: few; J gene: TRBJ1-6; CDR3 DNA: TGCGCCAGCAGCCAGGTTAATAATTCACCCCTCCACTTT; CDR3 protein: CASSQVNNSPLHF
V gene: TRBV20-1; D gene: NA; clone size: NA; J gene: TRBJ2-3; CDR3 DNA: TGCAGTGCTAGTAAGCGGCCCAGCACAGATACGCAGTATTTT; CDR3 protein: CSASKRPSTDTQYF
V gene: TRBV20-1; D gene: NA; clone size: NA; J gene: TRBJ2-5; CDR3 DNA: TGCAGTGCTGGAGAACCGGGGGGCTCGTGGGAGACCCAGTACTTC; CDR3 protein: CSAGEPGGSWETQYF
V gene: TRBV29-1; D gene: NA; clone size: NA; J gene: TRBJ2-5; CDR3 DNA: TGCAGCGTTGGGAGGGAAGGGGGCCAAGAGACCCAGTACTTC; CDR3 protein: CSVGREGGQETQYF
V gene: TRBV24-1; D gene: TRBD2; clone size: few; J gene: TRBJ2-5; CDR3 DNA: TGTGCCACCAGTGCCCATATCCCACTAGCGGGGTACCAAGAGACCCAGTACTTC; CDR3 protein: CATSAHIPLAGYQETQYF
V gene: TRBV10-3; D gene: TRBD2; clone size: many; J gene: TRBJ2-1; CDR3 DNA: TGTGCCATCAGTGCCTTAGCGGGAGAGAATGAGCAGTTCTTC; CDR3 protein: CAISALAGENEQFF
V gene: TRBV20-1; D gene: NA; clone size: NA; J gene: TRBJ2-7; CDR3 DNA: TGCAGTGCTAGAGATAGTGCGGGCTGGGGGGGCAATGAGCAGTACTTC; CDR3 protein: CSARDSAGWGGNEQYF
V gene: TRBV10-2; D gene: NA; clone size: NA; J gene: TRBJ2-1; CDR3 DNA: TGCGCCAGCAGTGATAATCCGGAGGGGTTGAGAGGGAGGTTAGCCTACAATGAGCAGTTCTTC; CDR3 protein: CASSDNPEGLRGRLAYNEQFF
V gene: TRBV7-2; D gene: TRBD2; clone size: NA; J gene: TRBJ2-7; CDR3 DNA: TGTGCCAGCAGCTTAGAAGGCGGGAGGGTAGGGAATGAGCAGTACTTC; CDR3 protein: CASSLEGGRVGNEQYF
V gene: TRBV27; D gene: NA; clone size: NA; J gene: TRBJ2-7; CDR3 DNA: TGTGCCAGCAGCCCAGGACGTGGCAGGACAGTCCTTTACGAGCAGTACTTC; CDR3 protein: CASSPGRGRTVLYEQYF
V gene: TRBV24-1; D gene: NA; clone size: NA; J gene: TRBJ2-5; CDR3 DNA: TGTGCCACCAGTGCCGTCGGAGAGACCCAGTACTTC; CDR3 protein: CATSAVGETQYF
V gene: TRBV10-3; D gene: TRBD2; clone size: many; J gene: TRBJ2-7; CDR3 DNA: TGTGCCATCAGTGAGTCTCGGACTAGCGGGAGGGTAGCCTACGAGCAGTACTTC; CDR3 protein: CAISESRTSGRVAYEQYF
V gene: TRBV27; D gene: NA; clone size: NA; J gene: TRBJ2-1; CDR3 DNA: TGTGCCAGCAGCTCGTGGGACTCCGTGGGGTATGAGCAGTTCTTC; CDR3 protein: CASSSWDSVGYEQFF
V gene: TRBV29-1; D gene: NA; clone size: NA; J gene: TRBJ1-1; CDR3 DNA: TGCAGCGTTGAACAGTCTTCGAACACTGAAGCTTTCTTT; CDR3 protein: CSVEQSSNTEAFF
V gene: TRBV4-2; D gene: TRBD2; clone size: NA; J gene: TRBJ2-2; CDR3 DNA: TGTGCCAGCAGCCAAGATGGTGCGGGGGACGGGGAGCTGTTTTTT; CDR3 protein: CASSQDGAGDGELFF
V gene: TRBV20-1; D gene: NA; clone size: NA; J gene: TRBJ2-7; CDR3 DNA: TGCAGTGCGGACCAGGGGAGGGACGAGCAGTACTTC; CDR3 protein: CSADQGRDEQYF